One sample yielded the 9 T cell receptor beta chains listed below, sequenced in a study of CD8 T cells in ankylosing spondylitis. Each CDR3 protein is one row after TCRdb ran MiXCR on the 5' RACE reads. The sample has 200,000 to 250,000 distinct CDR3 sequences; roughly 8.2% are singletons. Sequenced material: blood, either unsorted or a sorted T cell fraction (not recorded which). These TCRs come from a female donor with ankylosing spondylitis or in good health (not recorded which).

The V and J genes are TRBV12-3 or TRBV12-4 and TRBJ2-1; TRBD2 might be the D (6 bases). The CDR3 loop spans 16 amino acids. V dropped 6 bases and J dropped 0 bases, with 15 bases sitting between them. The CDR3 is CASSLPAGSSYNEQFF. CDR3 coding DNA: TGTGCCAGCAGCCTTCCAGCGGGTAGCTCCTACAATGAGCAGTTCTTC.

This sequence joins TRBV2 and TRBJ2-5; TRBD2 is a possible D gene (5 bases). Germline lookup yields CDR1 SNHLY and CDR2 FYNNEI. V was pared by 4 bases and J by 8 bases, with 14 bases between. The CDR3 has 13 amino acids. CDR3 sequence: CASSGTAEGTQYF. As DNA, the CDR3 is TGTGCCAGCAGTGGGACCGCAGAGGGAACCCAGTACTTC.

In this sample, this clonotype turned up many times. The chain employs TRBV5-1 and TRBJ1-5; D is unclear. In germline, CDR1 is SGHRS, CDR2 YFSETQ. The V gene lost 3 bases and the J gene lost 1 base, with 11 bases spanning the gap. The CDR3 extends over 15 amino acids. The chain's CDR3 is CASSWRPGSNQPQHF. The CDR3 nucleotides read TGCGCCAGCAGCTGGAGGCCAGGAAGCAATCAGCCCCAGCATTTT.

This clonotype was detected many times. V usage is TRBV20-1 and J usage is TRBJ2-1; 9 bases map to TRBD1. Germline CDR1 DFQATT, CDR2 SNEGSKA (reference sequence). J gave up 5 bases and V 5 bases, and 7 bases lay outside the gene matches. The CDR3 runs 14 residues. The CDR3 bases are TGCAGTGCTCCCGGGACAGGGTGGGACAATGAGCAGTTCTTC. Protein sequence: CSAPGTGWDNEQFF.

This clonotype was seen repeatedly, ten times or more. The V call is TRBV25-1, the J call TRBJ2-7; 13 bases are a match to TRBD2. In germline, CDR1 is MGHDK, CDR2 SYGVNS. The V and J ends lost 4 bases and 3 bases, in that order; junction bases with no gene match: 6. This CDR3 spans 16 amino acids. CDR3 protein: CASSGGTSGVLYEQYF. CDR3 DNA sequence: TGTGCCAGCAGTGGGGGGACTAGCGGGGTACTCTACGAGCAGTACTTC.

For the CDR3, the DNA is TGCAGCGTTGAAGCTGTGGCGGCAGGTTATGGCTACACCTTC. Its protein is CSVEAVAAGYGYTF. The V call is TRBV29-1, the J call TRBJ1-2; no firm D call. The CDR3 covers 14 residues. Deletions cut 1 base from V and 5 bases from J, with 14 bases between. Germline CDR1 and CDR2: SQVTM and ANQGSEA.

This clonotype was observed at least ten times. The genes are TRBV20-1 and TRBJ2-3, with D perhaps matching TRBD2 (6 bases). The CDR3 is made up of 12 amino acids. V dropped 7 bases and J dropped 2 bases, with 10 bases sitting between them. CDR1 and CDR2 from the germline V gene are DFQATT and SNEGSKA (reference sequence). The CDR3 here is CSGDFITDTQYF. For the CDR3, the DNA is TGCAGTGGGGACTTCATCACAGATACGCAGTATTTT.

The rearrangement uses TRBV7-9 and TRBJ1-1; maybe TRBD1 (6 bases). Germline CDR1 reads SEHNR; CDR2 reads FQNEAQ (reference sequence). V shed 3 bases and J shed 4 bases, with 12 bases lying between them. The CDR3 is 14 amino acids. The CDR3 DNA reads as TGTGCCAGCAGCTTGAATTCAGGGGCCACTGAAGCTTTCTTT. As protein: CASSLNSGATEAFF.

The chain joins TRBV30 to TRBJ1-1; possible D gene TRBD1, 5 bases. V was clipped by 2 bases and J by 1 base, with 11 bases between them. Germline CDR1 is GTSNPN and CDR2 is SVGIG (reference sequence). This CDR3 contains 14 residues. CDR3 DNA sequence: TGTGCCTGGAGTCCCCAGGGAAGGAACACTGAAGCTTTCTTT. Its protein product is CAWSPQGRNTEAFF.